Presented here are 22 T cell receptor beta chains from one specimen sequenced in a study of cytotoxic CD8 clonotypes in ibrutinib-treated CLL. Assay: immunoSEQ multiplex PCR; the TCRdb copy retains only in-frame clones and omits some. The sample holds about 250,000 clones, about three quarters seen once. The sample consisted of PBMCs, taken after 24 months of ibrutinib treatment. These TCRs come from a human donor with chronic lymphocytic leukemia.

The chain carries TRBV4-1 and TRBJ1-4; the match to TRBD1 covers 9 bases. CDR1 and CDR2 from the germline V gene are MGHRA and YSYEKL. The V segment lost 6 bases and the J segment 3 bases; nucleotides outside the gene matches: 11. The CDR3 is made up of 17 amino acids. CDR3 sequence: CASRRTGDRESNEKLFF. The DNA of the CDR3 is TGCGCCAGCAGAAGGACAGGGGATCGAGAGTCTAATGAAAAACTGTTTTTT.

The CDR3 region is CASSHGGGGSQETQYF. Written as DNA, the CDR3 is TGCGCCAGCAGCCACGGGGGTGGAGGGTCACAAGAGACCCAGTACTTC. The rearrangement uses TRBV4-3 and TRBJ2-5, with a weak D call TRBD2 (6 bases). Per germline, CDR1 LGHNA and CDR2 YSLEER. The CDR3 is 16 residues long. Trimming removed 3 bases from V and 2 bases from J, with 16 bases in between.

The genes are TRBV30 and TRBJ2-3; D remains ambiguous. The V end was cut by 0 bases, the J end by 5 bases, with 15 bases between. Germline assignment: CDR1 GTSNPN and CDR2 SVGIG (reference sequence). The CDR3 is 15 amino acids. CDR3 DNA: TGTGCCTGGAGTGTAGGCACCCCAAACGGAGATACGCAGTATTTT. It encodes CAWSVGTPNGDTQYF.

The J gene is TRBJ2-2, the V gene TRBV9; 10 positions match TRBD2. The CDR3 runs 15 residues. V was clipped by 0 bases and J by 4 bases; unmatched bases: 0. Per germline, CDR1 SGDLS and CDR2 YYNGEE. In DNA form, the CDR3 reads TGTGCCAGCAGCGTAGCTAGCGGGAGCACCGGGGAGCTGTTTTTT. Encoded protein: CASSVASGSTGELFF.

The chain employs TRBV29-1 and TRBJ2-2; a weak D match, TRBD2 (6 bases). The CDR3 loop spans 14 amino acids. Germline V gene lookup returns CDR1 SQVTM and CDR2 ANQGSEA. Trimming took 3 bases from V and 6 from J, leaving 14 bases between them. CDR3 amino acids: CSVEREERAGELFF. DNA of the CDR3: TGCAGCGTTGAGAGGGAGGAGAGGGCCGGGGAGCTGTTTTTT.

A remark on this clone: In the same sample, other DNA sequences code for this CDR3. The J gene is TRBJ1-1, the V gene TRBV9; no clear D. V was trimmed by 3 bases and J by 0 bases, leaving 6 bases between them. CDR3 length: 13 residues. Looked up from germline, CDR1 is SGDLS and CDR2 is YYNGEE. The CDR3, as DNA: TGTGCCAGCAGCGCCCGAATGAACACTGAAGCTTTCTTT. It codes for CASSARMNTEAFF.

V usage is TRBV18 and J usage is TRBJ1-2, with TRBD1 as a possible D gene (6 bases). The CDR3 extends over 14 amino acids. CDR1 and CDR2 from the germline V gene are KGHSH and LQKENI. Trimming pared 2 bases from V and 8 bases from J, leaving 15 bases between. The chain's CDR3 is CASSPEDSSRGYTF. The CDR3 nucleotides read TGTGCCAGCTCACCAGAGGACAGTTCTCGCGGCTACACCTTC.

The chain carries TRBV27 and TRBJ2-1; tentatively, D is TRBD1 or TRBD2 (5 bases each). Germline V lookup: CDR1 MNHEY, CDR2 SMNVEV (reference sequence). Trimming removed 6 bases from V and 3 bases from J, with 9 bases in between. The CDR3 sequence is 13 residues long. CDR3 loop: CASSGDLYNEQFF. CDR3 DNA: TGTGCCAGCAGCGGGGACCTCTACAATGAGCAGTTCTTC.

This clone was seen more than once but under ten times. The V and J genes are TRBV5-1 and TRBJ1-1; D is undetermined. The ends were cut back, 5 bases at V and 0 bases at J, with 14 bases in the middle. The CDR3 is 15 residues long. CDR1 SGHRS and CDR2 YFSETQ come from the germline V gene. Here the CDR3 DNA reads TGCGCCAGCAGTCCGGATTTCACTTTGAACACTGAAGCTTTCTTT. This codes for CASSPDFTLNTEAFF.

This clone was detected a few times. The V gene is TRBV15, the J gene TRBJ2-1, with D hard to call. Germline CDR1 reads LNHNV; CDR2 reads YYDKDF (reference sequence). V dropped 4 bases and J dropped 4 bases, with 5 bases sitting between them. The CDR3 length is 12 residues. CDR3: CATSNGYNEQFF. In nucleotides, the CDR3 is TGTGCCACCAGCAACGGGTACAATGAGCAGTTCTTC.

This chain uses TRBV5-1 with TRBJ2-7; 12 bases align to TRBD2. The germline V gene has CDR1 SGHRS and CDR2 YFSETQ. V gave up 4 bases and J gave up 0 bases; unmatched junction bases: 2. The CDR3 is 15 amino acids. CDR3 sequence: CASSETSGSSYEQYF. DNA for the CDR3: TGCGCCAGCAGCGAGACTAGCGGGAGCTCCTACGAGCAGTACTTC.

This clone has just a few counts. The chain uses TRBV28 and TRBJ2-7; either TRBD1 or TRBD2 may fit D (5 bases each). Between the trimmed V and J ends, which lost 4 bases and 5 bases, there was a span of 12 bases. This CDR3 contains 13 residues. Germline V CDR1 and CDR2: MDHEN, SYDVKM. The chain's CDR3 is CASSWGLGNEQYF. DNA for the CDR3: TGTGCCAGCAGTTGGGGGTTAGGTAACGAGCAGTACTTC.

V usage is TRBV27 and J usage is TRBJ2-5; 8 bases are a match to TRBD2. V trimming: 6 bases; J trimming: 5 bases; junction bases outside the gene matches: 8. This CDR3 spans 14 amino acids. The germline gives CDR1 MNHEY, CDR2 SMNVEV (reference sequence). Here the CDR3 reads CASSPSGSGETQYF. Written as DNA, the CDR3 is TGTGCCAGCAGCCCAAGCGGGAGTGGGGAGACCCAGTACTTC.

The V and J genes are TRBV7-3 and TRBJ1-1; unclear D gene. With 4 bases removed from V and 4 bases from J, the gap between germline ends came to 13 bases. The CDR3 sequence is 14 residues long. In germline, CDR1 is SGHTA, CDR2 FQGTGA. The CDR3 bases are TGTGCCAGCAGCTCGGGTGGTTTGGTCACTGAAGCTTTCTTT. It is translated as CASSSGGLVTEAFF.

The J gene is TRBJ1-4, the V gene TRBV6-5; no reliable D call. The CDR3 is 15 amino acids. Trimming stripped 4 bases from V and 3 bases from J, with 12 bases between. Germline assignment: CDR1 MNHEY and CDR2 SVGAGI. The DNA of the CDR3 is TGTGCCAGCAGTTTAGGGCGGGCGTCTAATGAAAAACTGTTTTTT. Its translation is CASSLGRASNEKLFF.

The chain employs TRBV19 and TRBJ1-1; D might be TRBD1 (6 bases). This CDR3 is built from 13 residues. V lost 3 bases to trimming and J lost 8 bases, with 13 bases between them. CDR1 is LNHDA, CDR2 SQIVND, per germline (reference sequence). The CDR3 nucleotides read TGTGCCAGTAGTATTAGGCAGGGGTCGGAAGCTTTCTTT. Translation gives CASSIRQGSEAFF.

This clone was detected a few times. V gene TRBV29-1 combines with J gene TRBJ2-7; D gene ambiguous. The germline CDR1 and CDR2 sequences are SQVTM and ANQGSEA. The V and J ends lost 0 bases and 2 bases respectively, with 8 bases between them. The CDR3 loop spans 13 amino acids. CDR3 loop: CSVEDPETYEQYF. The CDR3 bases are TGCAGCGTTGAAGACCCTGAAACCTACGAGCAGTACTTC.

DNA for the CDR3: TGTGCCAGCTCGGTTGGGGCGGGTACAGATACGCAGTATTTT. The encoded protein is CASSVGAGTDTQYF. The chain combines TRBV27 with TRBJ2-3; D tentatively fits TRBD1 or TRBD2 (5 bases each). Germline V CDR1 and CDR2: MNHEY, SMNVEV (reference sequence). Trimming pared 8 bases from V and 3 bases from J, leaving 15 bases between. This CDR3 comprises 14 residues.

The chain joins TRBV5-1 to TRBJ1-1, with D tentatively TRBD1 (5 bases). Trimming cost V 6 bases and J 7 bases, with 13 bases left between them. Germline V gene data show CDR1 as SGHRS and CDR2 as YFSETQ. The CDR3 contains 12 residues. CDR3 sequence (DNA): TGCGCCAGCAAAGGAGGGGCTGTTGAAGCTTTCTTT. This encodes CASKGGAVEAFF.

This clone has a handful of counts. The V gene is TRBV9, the J gene TRBJ2-7; perhaps D is TRBD1 or TRBD2 (5 bases each). The CDR3 spans 14 residues. The V end lost 3 bases, the J end lost 6 bases, and 16 bases lay between the germline ends. In germline, CDR1 is SGDLS, CDR2 YYNGEE. The CDR3 region is CASSEEKWGSEQYF. The CDR3 DNA is TGTGCCAGCAGCGAGGAAAAATGGGGGAGCGAGCAGTACTTC.

This chain joins TRBV27 and TRBJ1-2; D possibly corresponds to TRBD1 (5 bases). The CDR3 is 16 residues long. Germline-derived CDR1 and CDR2 are MNHEY and SMNVEV (reference sequence). V was trimmed by 8 bases and J by 1 base, leaving 20 bases between them. CDR3 in amino acids: CASGTVSGLINYGYTF. The DNA for the CDR3 is TGTGCCAGCGGGACCGTCTCAGGTCTTATTAACTATGGCTACACCTTC.

The chain employs TRBV7-3 and TRBJ2-1; D gene ambiguous. Per the germline V gene, CDR1 is SGHTA and CDR2 is FQGTGA. V was shortened by 3 bases and J by 7 bases, with 13 bases between the two germline ends. The CDR3 has 14 amino acids. In nucleotides, the CDR3 is TGTGCCAGCAGCTTCTATGACGGATCGAATGAGCAGTTCTTC. Translation: CASSFYDGSNEQFF.